This T cell receptor beta chain was retrieved from a study of beta chain features in type 1 diabetes. At the level of the study: The patient and healthy donor groups were comparable for age, gender and cell yields. The samples had roughly 110 million sorted cells examined in all. Study results and limitations: In all four CD4+ subsets, TCRB CDR3 length was significantly, moderately reduced in type 1 diabetes.

Remarks on this clone: The antigen is undetermined.

Sorting with CD45RO/CCR7/CD25/CD127/CD95/CD27 yielded naive, central memory, regulatory and stem-like memory CD4+ cells. The length of the CDR3 is 14 residues. Trimming removed 4 bases at V and 4 bases at J, with 13 bases between. The germline CDR1 and CDR2 sequences are MNHEY and SVGAGI. Expressed TCRB transcripts were sequenced after all isolated RNA was converted to cDNA. The table came from immunoSEQ multiplex PCR; TCRdb's copy has only in-frame clones and leaves some out. This table has hundreds of thousands of clones, about an eighth appearing once. The material sequenced was naive CD4+ T cells from blood. The V call is TRBV6-5, the J call TRBJ2-5; the D gene could be TRBD1 or TRBD2 (5 bases each). The TCR sequence derives from a man aged 18 to 30 with type 1 diabetes. The CDR3 DNA sequence: TGTGCCAGCAGTTCCAGGGCCAGCGGAGAGACCCAGTACTTC. It yields the protein CASSSRASGETQYF.